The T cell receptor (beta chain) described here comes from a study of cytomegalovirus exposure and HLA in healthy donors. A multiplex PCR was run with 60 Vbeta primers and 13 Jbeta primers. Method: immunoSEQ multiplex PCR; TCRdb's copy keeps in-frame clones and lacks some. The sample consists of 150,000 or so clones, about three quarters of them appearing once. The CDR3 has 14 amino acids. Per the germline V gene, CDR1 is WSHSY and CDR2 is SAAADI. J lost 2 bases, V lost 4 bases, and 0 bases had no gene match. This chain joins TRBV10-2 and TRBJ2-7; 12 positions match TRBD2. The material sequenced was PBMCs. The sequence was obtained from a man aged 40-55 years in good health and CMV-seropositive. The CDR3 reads CASSGLAGAYEQYF. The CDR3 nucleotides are TGCGCCAGCAGTGGACTAGCGGGGGCCTACGAGCAGTACTTC.